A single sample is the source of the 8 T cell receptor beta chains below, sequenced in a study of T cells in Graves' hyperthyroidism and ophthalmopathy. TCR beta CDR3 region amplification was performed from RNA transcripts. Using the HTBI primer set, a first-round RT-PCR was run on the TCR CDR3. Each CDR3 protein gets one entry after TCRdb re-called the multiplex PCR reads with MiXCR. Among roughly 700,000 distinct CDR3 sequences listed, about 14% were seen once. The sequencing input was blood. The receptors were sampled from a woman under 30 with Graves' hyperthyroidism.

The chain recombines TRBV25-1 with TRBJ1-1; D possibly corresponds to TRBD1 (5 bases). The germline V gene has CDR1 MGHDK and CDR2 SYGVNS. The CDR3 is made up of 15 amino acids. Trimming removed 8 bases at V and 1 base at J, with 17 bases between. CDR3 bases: TGTGCCAGCCGTCCCGCCGGGGCGCGGAACACTGAAGCTTTCTTT. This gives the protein CASRPAGARNTEAFF.

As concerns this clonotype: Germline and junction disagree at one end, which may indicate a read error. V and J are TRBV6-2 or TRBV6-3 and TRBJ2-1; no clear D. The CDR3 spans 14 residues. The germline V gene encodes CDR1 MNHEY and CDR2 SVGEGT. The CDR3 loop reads CASSYPGSYNGQFF. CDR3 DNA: TGTGCCAGCAGTTACCCCGGCTCCTACAATGGGCAGTTCTTC.

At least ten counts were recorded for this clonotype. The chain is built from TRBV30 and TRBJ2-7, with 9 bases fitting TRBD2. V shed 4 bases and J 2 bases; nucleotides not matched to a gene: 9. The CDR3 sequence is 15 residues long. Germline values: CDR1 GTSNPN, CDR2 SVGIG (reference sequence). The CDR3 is CAWTPISGGTYEQYF. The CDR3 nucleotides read TGTGCCTGGACGCCTATAAGCGGGGGGACCTACGAGCAGTACTTC.

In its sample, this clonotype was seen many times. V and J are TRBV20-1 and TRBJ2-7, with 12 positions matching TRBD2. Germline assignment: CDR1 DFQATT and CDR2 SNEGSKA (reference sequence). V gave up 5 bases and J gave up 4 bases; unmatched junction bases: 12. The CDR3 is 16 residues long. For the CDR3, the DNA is TGCAGTGCTCAACGGGGTGGACTAGCGGGATCTTACGAGCAGTACTTC. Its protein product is CSAQRGGLAGSYEQYF.

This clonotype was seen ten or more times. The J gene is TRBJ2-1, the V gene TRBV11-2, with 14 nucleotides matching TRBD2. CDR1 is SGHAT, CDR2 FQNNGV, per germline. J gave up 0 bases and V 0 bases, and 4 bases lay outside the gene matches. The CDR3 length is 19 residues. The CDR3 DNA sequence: TGTGCCAGCAGCTTAGATGGACTAGCGGGAGGTAGCTCCTACAATGAGCAGTTCTTC. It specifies CASSLDGLAGGSSYNEQFF.

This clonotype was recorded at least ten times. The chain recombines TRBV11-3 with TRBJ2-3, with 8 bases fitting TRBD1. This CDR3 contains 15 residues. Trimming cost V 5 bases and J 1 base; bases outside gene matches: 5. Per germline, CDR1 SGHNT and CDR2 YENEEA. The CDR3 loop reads CASSRGTGGTDTQYF. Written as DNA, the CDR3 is TGTGCCAGCAGCCGGGGGACAGGCGGCACAGATACGCAGTATTTT.

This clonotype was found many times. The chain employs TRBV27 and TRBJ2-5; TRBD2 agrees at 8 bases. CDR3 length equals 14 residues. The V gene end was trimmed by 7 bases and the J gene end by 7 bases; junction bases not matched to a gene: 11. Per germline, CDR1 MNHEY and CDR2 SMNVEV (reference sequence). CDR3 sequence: CASTPLTSEGTQYF. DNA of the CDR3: TGTGCCAGCACCCCTTTGACTAGCGAAGGGACCCAGTACTTC.

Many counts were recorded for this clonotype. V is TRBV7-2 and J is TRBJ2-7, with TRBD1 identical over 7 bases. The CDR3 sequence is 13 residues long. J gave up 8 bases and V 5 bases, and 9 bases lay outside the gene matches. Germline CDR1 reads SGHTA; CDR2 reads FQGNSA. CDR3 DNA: TGTGCCAGCAGCCCTCAAAGGGACAGTCAGCAGTACTTC. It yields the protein CASSPQRDSQQYF.